These 31 T cell receptor beta chains were sequenced from one sample in a study of blood T cell repertoires in COVID-19 (TCRdb year 2020). Libraries were prepared through the immunoSEQ multiplex PCR assay. As stored in TCRdb, this immuneACCESS dataset retains in-frame rearrangements with V and J assigned. A fraction of the clones does not appear; measured against another copy, unresolved V genes explain less than half of the discrepancy, and the remainder lacks a known reason. The sample contains roughly 150,000 clones, 79% of them found a single time. About 7.8% of the sample comes from the top ten. The sample consisted of peripheral blood. The receptors derive from a woman aged 55-69 years with COVID-19, enrolled during active disease.

This clone has just a few counts. The chain couples TRBV6-6 to TRBJ1-5; D gene ambiguous. The CDR3 runs to 13 residues. The germline V gene encodes CDR1 MNHNY and CDR2 SVGAGI (reference sequence). Trimming pared 6 bases from V and 1 base from J, leaving 7 bases between. CDR3 DNA sequence: TGTGCCAGCAGGGAGTTGAGCAATCAGCCCCAGCATTTT. It yields the protein CASRELSNQPQHF.

The J gene is TRBJ1-4, the V gene TRBV3-1 (or the pseudogene TRBV3-2); D is perhaps TRBD1 (5 bases). Germline V CDR1 and CDR2: LGHDT, YNNKEL (reference sequence). With 4 bases removed from V and 0 bases from J, the gap between germline ends came to 18 bases. This CDR3 comprises 18 residues. The DNA for the CDR3 is TGTGCCAGCAGCCCCGACAGTACCCTTACCCCAACTAATGAAAAACTGTTTTTT. This translates into CASSPDSTLTPTNEKLFF.

As to this clone: One junction end does not reproduce the germline sequence, and a read error may be involved. Additional DNA sequences in this sample encode the identical CDR3. CDR3 residues: CASSSPRRGSYGYTF. The CDR3 nucleotides are TGTGCCAGCAGCTCCCCCCGCAGGGGTAGCTATGGCTATACCTTC. The chain couples TRBV5-8 to TRBJ1-2, with a tentative D call TRBD1 (6 bases). The CDR3 totals 15 residues. In germline, CDR1 is SGHTS, CDR2 YDEGEE.

The chain employs TRBV14 and TRBJ2-3; possible D gene TRBD2, 5 bases. The CDR3 loop spans 15 amino acids. V lost 0 bases and J lost 1, with 8 bases in between. CDR1 and CDR2 from the germline V gene are SGHDN and FVKESK. The CDR3 loop reads CASSQERLRTDTQYF. The CDR3 bases are TGTGCCAGCAGCCAAGAAAGACTACGCACAGATACGCAGTATTTT.

The CDR3 spells CASSYRGYNSPLHF. CDR3 DNA sequence: TGTGCCAGCAGTTACCGGGGCTATAATTCACCCCTCCACTTT. V usage is TRBV6-2 or TRBV6-3 and J usage is TRBJ1-6; D is unclear. CDR3 size: 14 residues. From germline, CDR1 is MNHEY and CDR2 SVGEGT. V was pared by 2 bases and J by 3 bases, with 5 bases between.

V and J are TRBV30 and TRBJ1-5; D possibly corresponds to TRBD1 (6 bases). The CDR3 length is 14 residues. V lost 0 bases and J lost 2, with 8 bases in between. CDR1 and CDR2 from the germline V gene are GTSNPN and SVGIG (reference sequence). For the CDR3, the DNA is TGTGCCTGGAGTGTACACAGGGGCAATCAGCCCCAGCATTTT. Translating it yields CAWSVHRGNQPQHF.

This clone was observed a few times. This chain links TRBV5-5 with TRBJ2-1; 8 bases map to TRBD2. The CDR3 sequence is 12 residues long. Per germline, CDR1 SGHKS and CDR2 YYEKEE (reference sequence). The ends lost 10 bases at V and 2 bases at J; junction bases unmatched: 2. The CDR3 protein is CADGRAYNEQFF. The CDR3 DNA sequence: TGTGCCGACGGGAGGGCCTACAATGAGCAGTTCTTC.

This clone was picked up a small number of times. Other DNA sequences in this sample translate to the same CDR3. V is TRBV5-4 and J is TRBJ2-3; 8 nucleotides agree with TRBD1. The length of the CDR3 is 14 residues. CDR1 is SGHNT and CDR2 is YYREEE in the germline V gene (reference sequence). Trimming took 2 bases from V and 3 from J; bases not matched to a gene: 2. CDR3 in amino acids: CASSLDRGTDTQYF. The CDR3 bases are TGTGCCAGCAGCTTAGACAGGGGAACAGATACGCAGTATTTT.

The chain links TRBV19 to TRBJ2-7; 7 positions agree with TRBD1. The CDR3 consists of 14 residues. The V and J ends lost 2 bases and 3 bases, in that order; junction bases with no gene match: 4. Germline V gene lookup returns CDR1 LNHDA and CDR2 SQIVND (reference sequence). Here the CDR3 reads CASSIRTGGYEQYF. The CDR3 nucleotides read TGTGCCAGTAGTATAAGGACAGGTGGCTACGAGCAGTACTTC.

The chain combines TRBV5-1 with TRBJ2-4, with unresolved D. The CDR3 loop spans 11 amino acids. Germline CDR1 and CDR2: SGHRS and YFSETQ. V gave up 8 bases and J gave up 5 bases, with 8 bases separating them. CDR3 region: CASNVQNIQYF. In DNA form, the CDR3 reads TGCGCCAGTAATGTCCAAAACATTCAGTACTTC.

In this sample, this clone turned up many times. The chain combines TRBV19 with TRBJ1-6, with D perhaps TRBD1 (5 bases). With 3 bases removed from V and 10 bases from J, the gap between germline ends came to 13 bases. From germline, CDR1 is LNHDA and CDR2 SQIVND (reference sequence). This CDR3 comprises 14 residues. CDR3 loop: CASSMDTRKSPLHF. Here the CDR3 DNA reads TGTGCCAGTAGTATGGACACCCGTAAATCACCCCTCCACTTT.

The chain links TRBV7-6 to TRBJ1-4, with TRBD1 as a possible D gene (6 bases). CDR1 is SGHVS, CDR2 FNYEAQ, per germline. The CDR3 extends over 14 amino acids. The V and J ends lost 5 bases and 8 bases respectively, with 15 bases between them. The CDR3 DNA reads as TGTGCCAGCAGCCGGACAGTGAACGTGGAAAAACTGTTTTTT. As protein: CASSRTVNVEKLFF.

The chain uses TRBV7-9 and TRBJ1-4; 7 bases agree with TRBD1. V shed 1 base and J 12 bases; nucleotides not matched to a gene: 11. Germline CDR1 is SEHNR and CDR2 is FQNEAQ (reference sequence). The CDR3 totals 15 residues. In DNA, the CDR3 is TGTGCCAGCAGCTTAGGTGGAGGGGGCAGGCTAGAACTGTTTTTT. It specifies CASSLGGGGRLELFF.

The rearrangement links TRBV10-3 to TRBJ2-1, with 9 bases aligning to TRBD2. Germline V gene lookup returns CDR1 ENHRY and CDR2 SYGVKD. Trimming cost V 11 bases and J 0 bases; bases outside gene matches: 8. The CDR3 has 15 residues. The CDR3 loop is CAVTGSGSSYNEQFF. Written as DNA, the CDR3 is TGTGCCGTAACGGGTAGCGGGAGCTCCTACAATGAGCAGTTCTTC.

The chain carries TRBV9 and TRBJ1-4, with D possibly TRBD1 on 6 matching bases. This CDR3 is built from 18 residues. The germline V and J ends were trimmed by 2 bases and 4 bases, with 21 bases remaining between them. The germline gives CDR1 SGDLS, CDR2 YYNGEE. The CDR3 loop is CASSVNARTGRSNEKLFF. The CDR3, as DNA: TGTGCCAGCAGCGTTAACGCGAGAACAGGGAGAAGTAATGAAAAACTGTTTTTT.

The V gene is TRBV27, the J gene TRBJ1-1; a weak D match, TRBD1 (5 bases). This CDR3 is 16 amino acids long. V gave up 3 bases and J gave up 4 bases, with 18 bases separating them. Germline V gene sequence: CDR1 MNHEY, CDR2 SMNVEV (reference sequence). The CDR3 DNA sequence: TGTGCCAGCAGTTTCCTCGGGACTCCGAGCGGCACTGAAGCTTTCTTT. This sequence encodes CASSFLGTPSGTEAFF.

This clone was counted between two and nine times. V usage is TRBV11-2 and J usage is TRBJ2-5; tentative D call: TRBD2 (7 bases). The CDR3 has 17 residues. Germline values: CDR1 SGHAT, CDR2 FQNNGV. The V and J ends lost 2 bases and 4 bases respectively, with 20 bases between them. This CDR3 is CASSLLFGGPRGETQYF. The CDR3 coding sequence is TGTGCCAGCAGCTTATTGTTCGGGGGGCCTAGGGGAGAGACCCAGTACTTC.

The rearrangement links TRBV30 to TRBJ2-7, with TRBD2 matching over 8 bases. Trimming at V came to 7 bases and at J to 1 base, leaving 12 bases not matched to a gene. Germline V CDR1 and CDR2: GTSNPN, SVGIG (reference sequence). CDR3 length equals 15 residues. The CDR3 loop reads CAYSGGAPRSYEQYF. The CDR3 DNA follows: TGTGCCTATTCGGGGGGGGCCCCCCGGTCCTACGAGCAGTACTTC.

This chain joins TRBV6-6 and TRBJ2-1, with TRBD2 matching over 10 bases. CDR3 length: 15 amino acids. Trimming removed 5 bases from V and 6 bases from J; junction bases left unmatched: 7. Looked up from germline, CDR1 is MNHNY and CDR2 is SVGAGI (reference sequence). The chain's CDR3 is CASSGAGGLANEQFF. In nucleotides, the CDR3 is TGTGCCAGCAGTGGAGCGGGGGGGCTAGCCAATGAGCAGTTCTTC.

The chain couples TRBV14 to TRBJ1-4, with 7 bases aligning to TRBD1. Unmatched junction bases numbered 6, after V lost 4 bases and J lost 4 bases. Germline V CDR1 and CDR2: SGHDN, FVKESK. There are 15 residues in the CDR3. The CDR3 DNA follows: TGTGCCAGCAGCCCCCTGGGACAGCGTAATGAAAAACTGTTTTTT. As protein: CASSPLGQRNEKLFF.

The chain joins TRBV25-1 to TRBJ1-6; a weak D match, TRBD1 (5 bases). This CDR3 spans 13 amino acids. The V and J ends lost 7 bases and 7 bases respectively, with 11 bases between them. CDR1 and CDR2 (germline): MGHDK, SYGVNS. CDR3 in DNA: TGTGCCAGCACTCAGGGATACAATTCACCCCTCCACTTT. Its translation is CASTQGYNSPLHF.

The chain joins TRBV19 to TRBJ2-7; 11 positions match TRBD2. The CDR3 spans 15 residues. With V trimmed by 2 bases and J by 6 bases, 6 bases remained unmatched. Germline values: CDR1 LNHDA, CDR2 SQIVND (reference sequence). CDR3 sequence (DNA): TGTGCCAGTAGTATAATTATAACTAGCGGGGGCGAGCAGTACGTC. Translating gives CASSIIITSGGEQYV.

This clone has ten or more counts. This sample also contains other DNA sequences that code for the same CDR3. This chain joins TRBV7-3 and TRBJ2-1; possible D gene TRBD2, 6 bases. Germline values: CDR1 SGHTA, CDR2 FQGTGA. V shed 1 base and J shed 2 bases, with 6 bases lying between them. The CDR3 contains 14 residues. The CDR3 loop is CASSLSGTYNEQFF. The CDR3 nucleotides read TGTGCCAGCAGCTTAAGCGGGACCTACAATGAGCAGTTCTTC. Full variable domain (missing parts from reference TRBV7-3 and TRBJ2-1): GAGVSQTPSNKVTEKGKYVELRCDPISGHTALYWYRQSLGQGPEFLIYFQGTGAADDSGLPNDRFFAVRPEGSVSTLKIQRTERGDSAVYLCASSLSGTYNEQFFGPGTRLTVL.

The chain combines TRBV5-1 with TRBJ2-3; TRBD1 matches at 8 bases. The germline gives CDR1 SGHRS, CDR2 YFSETQ. The CDR3 extends over 15 amino acids. The junction had 8 bases not matched to a gene; V was cut back by 4 bases and J by 4 bases. CDR3 in DNA: TGCGCCAGCAGCCCCTGGACAGGGATAGCAGATACGCAGTATTTT. Its translation: CASSPWTGIADTQYF.

V is TRBV5-1 and J is TRBJ2-1; D is undetermined. CDR3 length: 15 amino acids. Trimming cost V 0 bases and J 5 bases, with 12 bases left between them. Germline V CDR1 and CDR2: SGHRS, YFSETQ. DNA of the CDR3: TGCGCCAGCAGCTTGGGGGCAGGCTATAACAATGAGCAGTTCTTC. It encodes CASSLGAGYNNEQFF.

V usage is TRBV20-1 and J usage is TRBJ2-3; TRBD2 aligns across 12 bases. V lost 3 bases and J lost 2; bases outside the gene matches: 6. Germline V gives CDR1 DFQATT, CDR2 SNEGSKA (reference sequence). The CDR3 extends over 16 amino acids. The CDR3 DNA follows: TGCAGTGCTAGTCCTGGACTAGCGGGACACACAGATACGCAGTATTTT. Protein product: CSASPGLAGHTDTQYF.

V usage is TRBV3-1 (or the pseudogene TRBV3-2) and J usage is TRBJ2-1, with D possibly TRBD2 on 6 matching bases. This CDR3 is 19 amino acids long. Germline V gene lookup returns CDR1 LGHDT and CDR2 YNNKEL (reference sequence). V was trimmed by 0 bases and J by 4 bases, leaving 22 bases between them. The CDR3 bases are TGTGCCAGCAGCCAAGATCTCCGACTAGATAGGCCTCTATACAATGAGCAGTTCTTC. Residues: CASSQDLRLDRPLYNEQFF.

This clone came up once. The V call is TRBV9, the J call TRBJ2-2; TRBD1 agrees at 7 bases. V was clipped by 3 bases and J by 1 base; unmatched bases: 3. The CDR3 consists of 15 residues. From germline, CDR1 is SGDLS and CDR2 YYNGEE. CDR3 region: CASSAGTVNTGELFF. The DNA of the CDR3 is TGTGCCAGCAGCGCCGGGACAGTGAACACCGGGGAGCTGTTTTTT. Complete variable domain (other parts from reference TRBV9 and TRBJ2-2): DSGVTQTPKHLITATGQRVTLRCSPRSGDLSVYWYQQSLDQGLQFLIQYYNGEERAKGNILERFSAQQFPDLHSELNLSSLELGDSALYFCASSAGTVNTGELFFGEGSRLTVL.

V is TRBV6-5 and J is TRBJ2-1; D gene unclear. Germline V gives CDR1 MNHEY, CDR2 SVGAGI. The V end was cut by 7 bases, the J end by 0 bases, with 13 bases between. This CDR3 is 15 amino acids long. This CDR3 reads CASKFMANSYNEQFF. CDR3 in DNA: TGTGCCAGCAAATTTATGGCCAACTCCTACAATGAGCAGTTCTTC.

The rearrangement joins TRBV5-1 to TRBJ2-2, with 7 bases matching TRBD2. Per the germline V gene, CDR1 is SGHRS and CDR2 is YFSETQ. J lost 5 bases, V lost 1 base, and 2 bases had no gene match. This CDR3 region has 14 residues. CDR3 sequence (DNA): TGCGCCAGCAGCTTGCGGCGGGAGACCGGGGAGCTGTTTTTT. Encoded protein: CASSLRRETGELFF.

The gene calls are TRBV14 and TRBJ2-1; a weak D match, TRBD2 (7 bases). Germline V CDR1 and CDR2: SGHDN, FVKESK. The CDR3 loop spans 16 amino acids. V was clipped by 4 bases and J by 4 bases, with 17 bases between them. The CDR3 spells CASSPTWGGSYNEQFF. CDR3 in DNA: TGTGCCAGCAGCCCCACCTGGGGGGGCTCTTACAATGAGCAGTTCTTC.